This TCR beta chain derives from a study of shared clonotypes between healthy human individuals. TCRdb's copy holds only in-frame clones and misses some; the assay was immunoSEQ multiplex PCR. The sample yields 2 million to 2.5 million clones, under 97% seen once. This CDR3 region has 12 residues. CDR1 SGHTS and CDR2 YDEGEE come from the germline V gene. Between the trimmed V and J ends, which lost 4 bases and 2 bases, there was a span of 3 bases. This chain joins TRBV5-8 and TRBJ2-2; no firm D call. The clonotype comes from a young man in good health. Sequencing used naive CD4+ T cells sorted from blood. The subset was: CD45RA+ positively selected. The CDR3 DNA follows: TGTGCCAGCAGCGCTAACACCGGGGAGCTGTTTTTT. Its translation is CASSANTGELFF.